These 29 T cell receptor beta chains share one sample of origin, sequenced in a study of T cells in women clearing cervical HPV infection. Libraries were prepared by immunoSEQ multiplex PCR; TCRdb keeps only in-frame clonotypes and omits some of them. Recorded for this sample: under 45,000 clones. Sequenced material: blood buffy coat. These TCRs come from a woman between 18 and 69 years old with a cervical HPV16 infection that either progressed to CIN3+ or cleared (not recorded which).

In regard to this clone: With the read ending 3 residues before the CDR3 end, the germline J gene is used to fill in that end. The J gene is TRBJ2-2, the V gene TRBV19; 7 positions match TRBD1. The CDR3 runs to 15 residues. Germline loops: CDR1 LNHDA, CDR2 SQIVND (reference sequence). The sequenced CDR3 bases are TGTGCCAGTAGAACTCCGAGACAGGGAAGTGAAAAG. Protein sequence: CASRTPRQGSEK. Given in full, the CDR3 is CASRTPRQGSEKLFF.

About this clone: Its ends do not fully match the called genes, so a read error is possible. The read gets to within 3 residues of the CDR3 end, and the germline J gene fills in the rest. Other DNA sequences of this sample code for an identical CDR3. This sequence joins TRBV7-2 and TRBJ1-3; 7 bases align to TRBD1. From germline, CDR1 is SGHTA and CDR2 FQGNSA. The CDR3 covers 14 residues. CDR3 amino acids: CASSLVQGGNTIYF. CDR3 bases read: TGTGCCAGCAGCTTAGTCCAGGGGGGAAACACT.

Of note for this clone: The DNA ends 3 residues before the CDR3 does, and the rest of the CDR3 is filled in from the germline J gene. This chain joins TRBV19 and TRBJ1-2; D may be TRBD1 (6 bases). This CDR3 spans 13 amino acids. The germline V gene encodes CDR1 LNHDA and CDR2 SQIVND (reference sequence). CDR3 loop: CASSTWKQGGYTF. The CDR3 bases that were read are TGTGCCAGTAGTACGTGGAAACAGGGCGGC.

Of note for this clone: The read halts 3 residues ahead of the CDR3 end, with the missing end drawn from the germline J gene. The V gene is TRBV18, the J gene TRBJ1-2; the match to TRBD1 covers 7 bases. CDR3 length equals 14 residues. Germline V gene lookup returns CDR1 KGHSH and CDR2 LQKENI. The CDR3 bases that were read are TGTGCCAGCTCACCCGGCATGACAGGGAACGAC. Encoded protein: CASSPGMTGND. The whole CDR3 sequence reads CASSPGMTGNDYTF.

As for this clone: The read ends 3 residues early relative to the CDR3; the germline J gene fills the gap. The gene calls are TRBV7-3 and TRBJ1-2; a weak D match, TRBD1 (6 bases). The V gene lost 5 bases and the J gene lost 4 bases, with 14 bases spanning the gap. In germline, CDR1 is SGHTA, CDR2 FQGTGA. This CDR3 contains 14 residues. The sequenced part of the CDR3 DNA is TGTGCCAGCAGCGCCGACAGGCAACCCTATGGC. As protein: CASSADRQPYG. The whole CDR3 sequence reads CASSADRQPYGYTF.

Concerning this clone: The sequence runs out 3 residues before the end of the CDR3; the remainder is reconstructed from the germline J gene. This chain links TRBV14 with TRBJ2-1; a possible D gene is TRBD2 (6 bases). The CDR3 has 15 residues. Germline V lookup: CDR1 SGHDN, CDR2 FVKESK. Trimming stripped 1 base from V and 3 bases from J, with 10 bases between. The chain's CDR3 is CASSQVADNYNEQFF. The CDR3 DNA, read in part, is TGTGCCAGCAGCCAAGTAGCGGACAACTACAATGAG.

Details on this clone: The sequence runs out 3 residues before the end of the CDR3; the remainder is reconstructed from the germline J gene. The rearrangement links TRBV7-8 to TRBJ2-7; 9 bases fit TRBD1. The CDR3 loop spans 15 amino acids. The junction had 9 bases not matched to a gene; V was cut back by 5 bases and J by 4 bases. Germline loops: CDR1 SGHVS, CDR2 FQNEAQ. The covered CDR3 bases are TGTGCCAGCAGCCCAGTCGGGACAGGGACGTACGAG. Amino acid sequence: CASSPVGTGTYE. The complete CDR3 reads CASSPVGTGTYEQYF.

For this clone: The CDR3 end is not reached by the read, which stops 3 residues before it; the germline J gene fills it in. The chain has TRBV20-1 and TRBJ2-1; 9 bases agree with TRBD2. The CDR3 spans 15 residues. The V and J ends lost 2 bases and 6 bases, in that order; junction bases with no gene match: 8. Germline V gene sequence: CDR1 DFQATT, CDR2 SNEGSKA (reference sequence). The DNA read from the CDR3 is TGCAGTGCTAGAATGGGGACTAGCACCTCCAATGAG. Its protein is CSARMGTSTSNE. The CDR3 in its entirety is CSARMGTSTSNEQFF.

To note about this clone: The read is 3 residues too short to cover the CDR3 end, so that end is filled in from the germline J gene. The chain combines TRBV20-1 with TRBJ2-5, with D unresolved. V lost 7 bases and J 1 base, leaving 10 bases between the germline ends. The germline CDR1 and CDR2 sequences are DFQATT and SNEGSKA (reference sequence). This CDR3 is 12 amino acids long. The CDR3 bases that were read are TGCAGTGTGTTGGCTTTCCAAGAGACC. This encodes CSVLAFQET. The whole CDR3 reads CSVLAFQETQYF.

The covered CDR3 bases are TGTGCCAGCTCACAGGTAGGGCCCGGGAGCGGCCAAGAGACC. Residues: CASSQVGPGSGQET. The full CDR3 is CASSQVGPGSGQETQYF. The rearrangement links TRBV18 to TRBJ2-5; D perhaps matches TRBD2 (6 bases). The sequenced fragment ends 3 residues before the CDR3 boundary, so the rest is inferred from the germline J gene. Trimming pared 4 bases from V and 1 base from J, leaving 19 bases between. This CDR3 region has 17 residues. Germline CDR1 KGHSH, CDR2 LQKENI.

As concerns this clone: The read terminates 3 residues before the CDR3 end, so the remaining end is supplied by the germline J gene. The rearrangement joins TRBV6-2 or TRBV6-3 to TRBJ2-3; unclear D gene. This CDR3 region has 14 residues. Germline CDR1 and CDR2: MNHEY and SVGEGT. Trimming cost V 2 bases and J 2 bases, with 8 bases left between them. The CDR3 here is CASSYPVFTDTQYF. The sequenced part of the CDR3 DNA is TGTGCCAGCAGTTACCCAGTTTTCACAGATACG.

Remarks on this clone: The CDR3 end is not reached by the read, which stops 3 residues before it; the germline J gene fills it in. The chain uses TRBV4-1 and TRBJ1-4; D uncertain. Trimming pared 10 bases from V and 0 bases from J, leaving 15 bases between. In germline, CDR1 is MGHRA, CDR2 YSYEKL. The CDR3 has 15 residues. CDR3 region: CATSRGRTTNEKLFF. The part of the CDR3 DNA that was read is TGCGCCACCTCACGGGGAAGGACAACTAATGAAAAA.

Concerning this clone itself: From the germline J gene comes the end of the CDR3, since the read stops 3 residues before it. The chain couples TRBV20-1 to TRBJ2-3; D is uncertain. The V gene's germline CDR1 is DFQATT and CDR2 SNEGSKA (reference sequence). The CDR3 length is 12 residues. V was clipped by 0 bases and J by 3 bases, with 4 bases between them. The part of the CDR3 DNA that was read is TGCAGTGCTAGAGACCAGACAGATACG. It translates to CSARDQTDT. The whole CDR3 sequence is CSARDQTDTQYF.

Comments on this clone: The read terminates 3 residues before the CDR3 end, so the remaining end is supplied by the germline J gene. The V call is TRBV5-4, the J call TRBJ2-5; D is possibly TRBD2 (5 bases). CDR1 SGHNT and CDR2 YYREEE come from the germline V gene (reference sequence). V was cut by 1 base and J by 5 bases, with 9 bases left in between. The CDR3 loop spans 13 amino acids. CDR3 sequence reads: CASSLQAEETQYF. Incomplete CDR3 DNA: TGTGCCAGCAGCTTGCAAGCGGAGGAGACC. Full variable domain (outside the CDR3, taken from reference TRBV5-4 and TRBJ2-5): ETGVTQSPTHLIKTRGQQVTLRCSSQSGHNTVSWYQQALGQGPQFIFQYYREEENGRGNFPPRFSGLQFPNYSSELNVNALELDDSALYLCASSLQAEETQYFGPGTRLLVL.

As concerns this clone: The read ends 3 residues early relative to the CDR3; the germline J gene fills the gap. The J gene is TRBJ1-5, the V gene TRBV20-1; 11 bases line up with TRBD1. The CDR3 totals 13 residues. CDR1 and CDR2 (germline): DFQATT, SNEGSKA (reference sequence). V lost 5 bases, J lost 7 bases, and 4 bases stayed unmatched. The CDR3 sequence: CSAPGTGGQPQHF. The CDR3 bases that were read are TGCAGTGCTCCCGGGACAGGGGGGCAGCCC.

Points on this clone: The read halts 3 residues ahead of the CDR3 end, with the missing end drawn from the germline J gene. The V call is TRBV2, the J call TRBJ1-2; D not certain. V gave up 7 bases and J gave up 5 bases, with 8 bases separating them. CDR1 and CDR2 from the germline V gene are SNHLY and FYNNEI. The CDR3 loop spans 11 amino acids. The CDR3 sequence is CASTEYYGYTF. The sequenced CDR3 bases are TGTGCCAGCACAGAGTATTATGGC.

As concerns this clone: From the germline J gene comes the end of the CDR3, since the read stops 3 residues before it. The chain recombines TRBV5-1 with TRBJ1-6, with D perhaps matching TRBD1 (6 bases). Trimming cost V 6 bases and J 5 bases, with 12 bases left between them. From germline, CDR1 is SGHRS and CDR2 YFSETQ. The CDR3 covers 14 residues. The CDR3 bases that were read are TGCGCCAGCACCCTAAGGGGGAATAATTCACCC. Its translation: CASTLRGNNSP. The full CDR3 protein reads CASTLRGNNSPLHF.

As to this clone: The CDR3 goes on 3 residues after the read ends, and that part is filled in from the germline J gene. The J gene is TRBJ1-6, the V gene TRBV19; D is possibly TRBD1 (6 bases). CDR1 is LNHDA and CDR2 is SQIVND in the germline V gene (reference sequence). This CDR3 region has 14 residues. Trimming removed 3 bases from V and 8 bases from J, with 11 bases in between. CDR3 residues: CASSMHREDSPLHF. Partial CDR3 DNA: TGTGCCAGTAGTATGCACAGGGAGGATTCACCC. The full variable domain, completed using reference TRBV19 and TRBJ1-6, is DGGITQSPKYLFRKEGQNVTLSCEQNLNHDAMYWYRQDPGQGLRLIYYSQIVNDFQKGDIAEGYSVSREKKESFPLTVTSAQKNPTAFYLCASSMHREDSPLHFGNGTRLTVT.

Details on this clone: Read coverage stops 3 residues before the CDR3 terminus; the germline J gene supplies the remainder. The V gene is TRBV20-1, the J gene TRBJ2-3; 11 nucleotides align to TRBD2. With 5 bases clipped from V and 1 base from J, the junction kept 14 bases outside the gene matches. In germline, CDR1 is DFQATT, CDR2 SNEGSKA (reference sequence). The CDR3 is made up of 18 amino acids. The CDR3 reads CSAVPMLAGGRGTDTQYF. The DNA read from the CDR3 is TGCAGTGCTGTCCCGATGTTAGCGGGAGGGCGTGGCACAGATACG.

With respect to this clone: The read terminates 3 residues before the CDR3 end, so the remaining end is supplied by the germline J gene. V is TRBV19 and J is TRBJ2-4; perhaps TRBD1 as D (5 bases). Germline CDR1 is LNHDA and CDR2 is SQIVND (reference sequence). The CDR3 is made up of 13 amino acids. The DNA read from the CDR3 is TGTGCCAGTAGTAAAGGGGATTACTATGGT. It specifies CASSKGDYYG. The entire CDR3 protein reads CASSKGDYYGQYF.

As regards this clone: The read ends 3 residues shy of where the CDR3 ends; the end is completed using the germline J gene. The chain links TRBV20-1 to TRBJ1-3, with 8 bases lining up with TRBD1. V lost 5 bases, J lost 0 bases, and 9 bases stayed unmatched. CDR1 is DFQATT and CDR2 is SNEGSKA in the germline V gene (reference sequence). This CDR3 spans 16 amino acids. CDR3 residues: CSAPRTGSPSGNTIYF. Partial CDR3 DNA: TGCAGTGCTCCCAGGACAGGGTCCCCCTCTGGAAACACC.

As regards this clone: The read stops 3 residues short of the end of the CDR3; the missing end is completed from the germline J gene. V usage is TRBV20-1 and J usage is TRBJ2-3, with 7 bases aligning to TRBD2. Germline V lookup: CDR1 DFQATT, CDR2 SNEGSKA (reference sequence). The ends lost 5 bases at V and 2 bases at J; junction bases unmatched: 10. CDR3 length: 15 amino acids. The part of the CDR3 DNA that was read is TGCAGTGCTCATCGGACTAGTGAAACCACAGATACG. It specifies CSAHRTSETTDT. The full CDR3 protein reads CSAHRTSETTDTQYF.

For this clone: The DNA ends 3 residues before the CDR3 does, and the rest of the CDR3 is filled in from the germline J gene. The genes are TRBV7-9 and TRBJ2-5; tentatively, D is TRBD1 (5 bases). The V gene's germline CDR1 is SEHNR and CDR2 FQNEAQ (reference sequence). This CDR3 spans 14 amino acids. The V end lost 0 bases, the J end lost 4 bases, and 9 bases lay between the germline ends. The CDR3 DNA, read in part, is TGTGCCAGCAGCTTAGCGACAGTAGGAGAGACC. Translation gives CASSLATVGET. The entire CDR3 protein is CASSLATVGETQYF.

Points on this clone: The CDR3 is cut off 3 residues early in the read; its end comes from the germline J gene. The rearrangement joins TRBV7-7 to TRBJ2-1; D is uncertain. This CDR3 region has 13 residues. CDR1 SSHAT and CDR2 FNYEAQ come from the germline V gene (reference sequence). V dropped 1 base and J dropped 4 bases, with 5 bases sitting between them. The CDR3 sequence: CASSLDWYNEQFF. CDR3 DNA, as far as it was read: TGTGCCAGCAGCTTAGACTGGTACAATGAG.

Details on this clone: The CDR3 goes on 3 residues after the read ends, and that part is filled in from the germline J gene. The genes are TRBV20-1 and TRBJ2-7; 8 bases agree with TRBD1. Losses at the gene ends were 5 bases for V and 5 bases for J; bases not matched to a gene: 2. Per the germline V gene, CDR1 is DFQATT and CDR2 is SNEGSKA (reference sequence). This CDR3 spans 11 amino acids. The CDR3 is CSARQGNEQYF. The sequenced CDR3 bases are TGCAGTGCTCGACAGGGGAACGAG.

A remark on this clone: Read coverage stops 3 residues before the CDR3 terminus; the germline J gene supplies the remainder. J is TRBJ1-1 and V is TRBV5-1, with D tentatively TRBD1 (5 bases). Trimming removed 0 bases at V and 4 bases at J, with 10 bases between. This CDR3 has 14 amino acids. From germline, CDR1 is SGHRS and CDR2 YFSETQ. CDR3 DNA, as far as it was read: TGCGCCAGCAGCTTGGCCGGGGGTGGCACTGAA. The encoded protein is CASSLAGGGTE. The full-length CDR3 reads as CASSLAGGGTEAFF.

A note on this clone: The sequence runs out 3 residues before the end of the CDR3; the remainder is reconstructed from the germline J gene. This sample also contains other DNA sequences that code for the same CDR3. The rearrangement joins TRBV6-1 to TRBJ1-3; 9 nucleotides line up with TRBD1. This CDR3 region has 16 residues. V shed 4 bases, J shed 4 bases, and the junction held 8 bases outside the gene matches. The V gene's germline CDR1 is MNHNS and CDR2 SASEGT. The covered CDR3 bases are TGTGCCAGCAGTGTTTCACAGGGGGCTTCCGGAAACACC. Amino acid sequence: CASSVSQGASGNT. The entire CDR3 reads CASSVSQGASGNTIYF.

As for this clone: The read stops 3 residues short of the end of the CDR3; the missing end is completed from the germline J gene. The chain has TRBV27 and TRBJ1-1, with D hard to call. The germline gives CDR1 MNHEY, CDR2 SMNVEV (reference sequence). The CDR3 consists of 10 residues. The CDR3 loop reads CPTRLTEAFF. The sequenced CDR3 bases are TGTCCCACCCGCCTAACTGAA.

A note on this clone: The read gets to within 3 residues of the CDR3 end, and the germline J gene fills in the rest. The chain links TRBV6-2 or TRBV6-3 to TRBJ1-5; 7 positions agree with TRBD1. The CDR3 runs to 14 residues. Germline V gene sequence: CDR1 MNHEY, CDR2 SVGEGT. With 6 bases clipped from V and 3 bases from J, the junction kept 5 bases outside the gene matches. Incomplete CDR3 DNA: TGTGCCAGCAGAGCGGGACAGCTCAATCAGCCC. It encodes CASRAGQLNQP. The whole CDR3 region reads CASRAGQLNQPQHF.